Described below is a single TCR beta chain sequence and its context. Its matching antigen is unknown. Samples came from healthy bone marrow donors. The data were obtained in a study of cytomegalovirus exposure and HLA in healthy donors. The germline gives CDR1 DFQATT, CDR2 SNEGSKA (reference sequence). The CDR3 length is 11 residues. V was shortened by 1 base and J by 5 bases, with 5 bases between the two germline ends. Notes on the study in general: Compared with the approximately 700-donor mean, an Asian-associated ancestry cluster reportedly had fewer N-insertions, according to a later analysis.

With 60 Vbeta and 13 Jbeta primers, the PCR was carried out. TCRdb's copy holds only in-frame clones and misses some; the assay was immunoSEQ multiplex PCR. The sample consists of about 200,000 clones, under 90% of them appearing once. This TCR was sampled from a boy aged 2-9 years in good health and CMV-seronegative. Sequenced material: PBMCs. The rearrangement uses TRBV20-1 and TRBJ1-2; no reliable D call. CDR3 loop: CSARGRYGYTF. CDR3 sequence (DNA): TGCAGTGCTAGAGGTCGGTATGGCTACACCTTC.